This is a list of T cell receptor beta chains from one sample in a study of blood T cells in healthy people across ages. TCRdb re-called the 5' RACE reads through MiXCR, storing one row per CDR3 protein. The sample lists fewer than 1.5 million distinct CDR3 sequences, about 43% occurring once. The sample comprised blood. Source of these receptors: a woman between 18 and 30 years old in good health. Both conserved end residues are trimmed from each CDR3.

v_call	j_call	cdr3_aa
TRBV10-3	TRBJ2-2	AISELDRAGNTGELF
TRBV2	NA	ASGLGTYEQY
TRBV7-9	TRBJ2-4	ASSLESRTGRTRVQY
TRBV27	TRBJ2-5	ASRAGTYSLETQY
TRBV20-1	TRBJ2-1	SARGGQGNEQF
TRBV25-1	TRBJ1-2	ASRVPEADLSNYGYT
TRBV10-3	NA	AISESHYYEQY
TRBV29-1	TRBJ2-2	SVEGFTGRGELF
TRBV6-1	TRBJ1-2	ASTPFGGRPVNYGYT
TRBV5-1	TRBJ2-7	ASRLGTSGSYEQY
TRBV20-1	TRBJ1-1	SALGGGGLNTEAF
TRBV5-1	TRBJ2-3	ASRVIAGLDTGTQY
TRBV7-9	TRBJ1-2	ASSLAGGMDYGYT
TRBV7-9	TRBJ2-1	ASSLDGSDYNEQF
TRBV20-1	TRBJ1-1	SASALMNTEAF
TRBV6-5	TRBJ2-1	ASSYSSQQF
TRBV27	TRBJ1-2	ASSLEGTGGPYGYT
TRBV24-1	TRBJ2-5	ATREPAGVETQY
TRBV6-5	TRBJ1-2	ASSYSWGLRGYT
TRBV6-6	TRBJ2-7	ASSYPGTGNSEQY
TRBV7-8	TRBJ2-7	ASSSRHGSAWEQY
TRBV11-2	TRBJ2-1	ASSFFGVVNEQF
TRBV6-5	TRBJ1-2	ASSSRGTDGYT
TRBV11-1	TRBJ2-3	ASSLGGRVKHTDTQY
TRBV28	TRBJ2-5	ASSYETQY
TRBV6-2/TRBV6-3	TRBJ1-4	ASSYTGGEKLF
TRBV7-6	TRBJ2-3	ASSPNPANTDTQY
TRBV6-6	TRBJ1-5	ASTALGAGQPQH
TRBV27	TRBJ2-7	ASSLSTGSASGAYEQY
TRBV7-7	NA	ASSLSRAAYNEQY
TRBV20-1	TRBJ1-1	RAIGLSSFTEAF
TRBV21-1	TRBJ1-2	ASSKAGTGDYGYT
TRBV3-1	TRBJ2-1	ASSHISMVSYNEQF
TRBV10-2	TRBJ2-1	ASSENGRFTYNEQF
TRBV25-1	TRBJ1-1	ASSESSQGATEAF
TRBV14	TRBJ1-1	ASSQGGKIVGGEAF
TRBV6-5	TRBJ1-1	ASISDPLNTEAF
TRBV27	TRBJ2-5	ASRSGGSGGNEQY
TRBV20-1	TRBJ2-1	SARVSSYNELF
TRBV9	TRBJ2-5	ASSVTGGIKNEQY
TRBV9	TRBJ1-2	ASSVDPGAYYGYT
TRBV27	TRBJ1-2	ASSPIGSGIHFGYT
TRBV15	TRBJ2-2	ATTPLSVANTGELF
TRBV5-1	TRBJ1-1	ASSPGQGAAVTEAF
TRBV6-1	TRBJ2-3	ASSLGGLRDTQY
TRBV20-1	TRBJ2-7	SAESDRGGSSYEQY
TRBV7-2	TRBJ2-7	ACGTSGSGSIYEQY
TRBV28	TRBJ2-3	ASSLQGNTQY
TRBV15	TRBJ2-7	ASHPRVPYEQY
TRBV18	NA	ASSTGTPQGGYEQY
TRBV20-1	TRBJ1-1	SAVPLGTEAF
TRBV11-1	TRBJ2-1	ASSDWGQGISNEQF